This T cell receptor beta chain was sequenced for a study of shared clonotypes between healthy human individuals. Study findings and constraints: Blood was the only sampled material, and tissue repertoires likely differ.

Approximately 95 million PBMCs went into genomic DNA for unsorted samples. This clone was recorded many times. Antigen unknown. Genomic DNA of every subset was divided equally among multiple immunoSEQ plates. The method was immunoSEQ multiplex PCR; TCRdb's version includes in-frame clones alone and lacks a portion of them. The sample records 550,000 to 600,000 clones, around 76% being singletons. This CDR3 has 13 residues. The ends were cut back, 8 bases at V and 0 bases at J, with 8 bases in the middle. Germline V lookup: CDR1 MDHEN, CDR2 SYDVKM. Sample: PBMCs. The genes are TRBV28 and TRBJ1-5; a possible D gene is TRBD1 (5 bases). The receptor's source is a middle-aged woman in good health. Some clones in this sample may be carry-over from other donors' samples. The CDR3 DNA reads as TGTGCCAGCCAGACAGATAGCAATCAGCCCCAGCATTTT. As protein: CASQTDSNQPQHF. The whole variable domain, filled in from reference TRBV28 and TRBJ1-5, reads DVKVTQSSRYLVKRTGEKVFLECVQDMDHENMFWYRQDPGLGLRLIYFSYDVKMKEKGDIPEGYSVSREKKERFSLILESASTNQTSMYLCASQTDSNQPQHFGDGTRLSIL.